The present entry profiles one T cell receptor (beta chain) with its context. V lost 5 bases and J lost 5, with 3 bases in between. Germline lookup yields CDR1 KGHDR and CDR2 SFDVKD. This CDR3 comprises 11 residues. Libraries were prepared by immunoSEQ multiplex PCR; TCRdb keeps only in-frame clonotypes and omits some of them. The table records approximately 340,000 clones, roughly 86% of them present only once. This sample is drawn from a study of blood T cell repertoires in COVID-19. Sample: peripheral blood. The sequence came from a man aged 25 to 40 with COVID-19, enrolled during active disease. The rearrangement uses TRBV24-1 and TRBJ2-1; D gene uncertain. The CDR3 protein is CATSVNNEQFF. The CDR3 DNA reads TGTGCCACCAGTGTCAACAATGAGCAGTTCTTC.